The text below deals with one T cell receptor (beta chain). This clone was counted only a few times. Which antigen it targets is not known. The record has no base qualities; no much larger clone is one base away. This specimen includes other DNA sequences encoding the same CDR3. There are 12 amino acids in the CDR3, from cysteine to phenylalanine inclusive. Here the CDR3 DNA is all that survives: 36 bases in frame from base 1. The germline V gene (reference sequence) specifies LNHDA as CDR1 and SQIVND as CDR2. Trimming at the junction amounts to 5 bases on V and 4 bases on J, and the germline ends lie 6 bases apart. The sample is drawn from a study of shared clonotypes between healthy human individuals (dated by TCRdb to 2020 to 2021). Regarding the study in general: Three men and a couple of women, aged 18 to 49 years, made up the cohort. The study deeply sequenced blood TCR repertoires of about 5 healthy adults to estimate repertoire size and the extent of clonotype sharing between individuals. Per donor, three plates each were used for CD4 naive and CD4 memory, two for CD8 naive, and one for CD8 memory. To increase sequencing depth and limit assay-specific biases, different laboratories used diverse techniques to prepare libraries and sequence TCR repertoires. Each donor's leukapheresis produced roughly between roughly 0.85 and 10 billion PBMCs. Points the paper makes about the study in general: Naive subsets generally had larger estimated clonotype richness than memory subsets did. Incomplete sequencing was indicated by rarefaction of sorted-subset datasets, despite the large sequencing depth. Across a few donors, approximately 4.9% of naive CD4, approximately 3.5% of naive CD8, 2.3% of memory CD4, and approximately 0.4% of memory CD8 clonotypes were shared. Only blood was sampled, and tissue TCR repertoires likely differ from those in blood. Pairwise subsampling indicated that sequencing depth was expected to affect the degree of clonotype sharing among donors. Compared with non-shared clonotypes, clonotypes shared by all four sorted-subset donors had higher generation probabilities. Because the study included a small number of donors, the genetic and exposure-history diversity represented was limited.

Donors were healthy HIV-negative adults with no recently reported acute infections or vaccinations. Only Caucasian adults living in Nashville, Tennessee, USA were represented among the donors. CD4+ T cells were enriched by magnetic negative selection; naive cells were then positively selected on CD45RA, and the negative fraction formed the memory subset. After blood collection by leukapheresis, PBMCs were isolated using Ficoll-Histopaque density gradient centrifugation and then cryopreserved in the vapor phase of liquid nitrogen. Purity and quantity of every magnetically sorted T cell population were checked by analytical flow cytometry. Each sorted fraction had its genomic DNA isolated and then quantified by UV absorbance on a Nanodrop 2000c. Using the deep immunoSEQ assay, TCR CDR3 regions were amplified from genomic DNA by multiplex PCR. Extracted genomic DNA from each cell subset was distributed evenly across all wells of several immunoSEQ 96-well plates, and each plate was treated as a replicate. For sorted subsets, around 200 ng genomic DNA, equal to some 28,000 T cell genomes, was loaded into each replicate PCR. Purified libraries were measured with a Qubit 3.0 fluorometer, size-checked on a Bioanalyzer 2100, and measured again with the KAPA Library Quantification kit. Every immunoSEQ 96-well plate was sequenced on a dedicated single-read 150-cycle Illumina NextSeq 550 flow cell. The source study handled its data this way. Because the immunoSEQ output included only junctional sequences and no quality scores, the filtering could not be the same as the filtering used for full-length reads. Sequences were annotated with PyIR, a Python wrapper for IgBLAST v1.9, and V/J genes and CDR3 were assigned using IMGT germline references. Reads were removed for weak V/J assignments (E-value above 1e-6), missing CDR3, stop codons, out-of-frame junctions, or ambiguous translated residues. V3J clonotypes were defined by identical inferred V gene, J gene, and CDR3 amino acid sequence. Percentage overlap between repertoires was calculated by dividing the number of shared unique clonotypes by the size of the smaller repertoire. Richness of each repertoire was evaluated using RTK rarefaction, the Chao1 estimator, and Recon v2.1 estimates of unobserved clonotypes. Generation probabilities for all TCRbeta clonotypes obtained by the gDNA method from a handful of donors were computed using OLGA. TCRdb re-hosts the immuneACCESS table, in-frame sequences only. Its copies lack some clones; in the studies checked, an unresolved V gene accounts for under half of them, and the cause for the rest is not known. From that table come the V and J calls and clone size; the DNA was used to work out D and trimming. Counted in this sample were about 2 million clones; 90% to 95% of them appeared once. The ten top clones hold more than 0.1% of the sample.

The chain couples TRBV19 to TRBJ1-5, with the D gene not confidently named. The sample was naive CD4+ T cells sorted from blood. The cell subset or site label of this sample denotes: CD45RA+ positively selected. The clonotype originates from a man between 18 and 29 years old in good health. Here is the DNA: TGTGCCAGTAGTGGCAGTAATCAGCCCCAGCATTTT. Its coded protein is CASSGSNQPQHF. With the portions outside the CDR3 filled from the reference TRBV19 and TRBJ1-5 genes, the complete variable region becomes DGGITQSPKYLFRKEGQNVTLSCEQNLNHDAMYWYRQDPGQGLRLIYYSQIVNDFQKGDIAEGYSVSREKKESFPLTVTSAQKNPTAFYLCASSGSNQPQHFGDGTRLSIL.